Presented here are 16 T cell receptor beta chains from one specimen sequenced in a study of OX40 agonist ivuxolimab in advanced cancers. Data came from immunoSEQ multiplex PCR; TCRdb stores just in-frame clones and leaves some out. The sample holds about 53,000 clones, roughly 83% seen once. Specimen: CD4+ or CD8+ T cells sorted from blood, collected in a trial of the OX40 agonist ivuxolimab. All receptors come from an adult with an advanced solid tumor such as melanoma, head and neck, liver or kidney cancer.

The gene calls are TRBV11-3 and TRBJ2-5; D unclear. Trimming pared 8 bases from V and 4 bases from J, leaving 11 bases between. CDR3 size: 12 residues. Germline V CDR1 and CDR2: SGHNT, YENEEA. This CDR3 is CASGTLGETQYF. CDR3 nucleotide sequence: TGTGCCAGCGGAACCCTGGGAGAGACCCAGTACTTC.

The chain couples TRBV10-2 to TRBJ2-7; 9 nucleotides align to TRBD1. The germline V gene has CDR1 WSHSY and CDR2 SAAADI. V was pared by 6 bases and J by 4 bases, with 4 bases of the junction left unmatched. This CDR3 comprises 13 residues. Here the CDR3 DNA reads TGCGCCAGCAGCCAGGGACAGGGTTACGAGCAGTACTTC. Residues: CASSQGQGYEQYF.

The V and J genes are TRBV4-3 and TRBJ2-7, with D tentatively TRBD2 (6 bases). V gave up 1 base and J gave up 3 bases, with 10 bases separating them. CDR3 size: 14 residues. Germline V gene lookup returns CDR1 LGHNA and CDR2 YSLEER. The CDR3, as DNA: TGCGCCAGCAGCCAAGGGGACTCAATCTACGAGCAGTACTTC. Translation: CASSQGDSIYEQYF.

This chain connects TRBV29-1 to TRBJ1-1; D is unresolved. Germline V gene data show CDR1 as SQVTM and CDR2 as ANQGSEA. There are 13 residues in the CDR3. The V end was cut by 1 base, the J end by 1 base, with 7 bases between. CDR3 amino acids: CSVEGAGNTEAFF. In DNA, the CDR3 is TGCAGCGTTGAAGGCGCCGGGAACACTGAAGCTTTCTTT.

This sequence joins TRBV29-1 and TRBJ2-7; D is undetermined. In germline, CDR1 is SQVTM, CDR2 ANQGSEA. V lost 4 bases, J lost 5 bases, and 6 bases lay in between. The CDR3 has 10 amino acids. CDR3 sequence: CSVGIHEQYF. The CDR3 bases are TGCAGCGTTGGAATTCACGAGCAGTACTTC.

The rearrangement joins TRBV11-3 to TRBJ2-1; 12 bases fit TRBD2. CDR1 and CDR2 (germline): SGHNT, YENEEA. The CDR3 totals 18 residues. After removal of 4 bases from V and 8 bases from J, the junction contained 15 bases not matched to a gene. Written as DNA, the CDR3 is TGTGCCAGCAGCTCCTCTCCCCTAGCGGGAGGGCCTGAGGATGAGCAGTTCTTC. This sequence encodes CASSSSPLAGGPEDEQFF.

This clone showed up just a few times. The rearrangement links TRBV6-4 to TRBJ1-1; tentatively, D is TRBD1 (5 bases). The CDR3 is made up of 15 amino acids. V lost 5 bases and J 5 bases, leaving 18 bases between the germline ends. Germline lookup yields CDR1 MRHNA and CDR2 SNTAGT. The CDR3 bases are TGTGCCAGCAGTAACCGCTATGGGGGTCGGACTGAAGCTTTCTTT. This sequence encodes CASSNRYGGRTEAFF.

The chain joins TRBV21-1 to TRBJ2-3; no check of the table's D call, TRBD2, against the DNA was made. TRBV21-1 is a known pseudogene. The CDR3 length is 16 residues. CDR3 sequence (DNA): TGTGCCAGCAGCAAAGACGGAGACCTTAGCACAGATACGCAGTATTTT. Protein product: CASSKDGDLSTDTQYF.

The genes are TRBV4-2 and TRBJ2-5; 8 bases line up with TRBD2. The assigned J gene may be wrong: the sequence end matches TRBJ2-7 better. This CDR3 is 15 amino acids long. Germline V gives CDR1 LGHNA, CDR2 YNFKEQ. CDR3: CASSLWTSRSYEQYF. The CDR3 bases are TGTGCCAGCAGCCTCTGGACTAGCCGATCCTACGAGCAGTACTTC.

This sequence joins TRBV7-3 and TRBJ2-3, with 9 bases matching TRBD2. The germline V gene has CDR1 SGHTA and CDR2 FQGTGA. The V gene end was trimmed by 5 bases and the J gene end by 2 bases; junction bases not matched to a gene: 2. The CDR3 spans 14 residues. This chain's CDR3 is CASSPGLATDTQYF. The DNA for the CDR3 is TGTGCCAGCAGCCCGGGACTAGCCACAGATACGCAGTATTTT.

As to this clone: The sample contains more than one DNA sequence encoding this CDR3. This chain joins TRBV19 and TRBJ2-3; D gene uncertain. The CDR3 loop spans 11 amino acids. The germline V gene encodes CDR1 LNHDA and CDR2 SQIVND (reference sequence). Trimming took off 1 base at V and 5 bases at J, with 1 base between the two ends. CDR3 loop: CASSIGDTQYF. The DNA for the CDR3 is TGTGCCAGTAGTATAGGAGATACGCAGTATTTT.

The rearrangement links TRBV5-4 to TRBJ1-2; 9 nucleotides agree with TRBD1. This CDR3 has 15 residues. Per the germline V gene, CDR1 is SGHNT and CDR2 is YYREEE (reference sequence). With V trimmed by 3 bases and J by 8 bases, 11 bases remained unmatched. The CDR3 sequence is CASSSTGTGLRGYTF. DNA for the CDR3: TGTGCCAGCAGCTCCACCGGGACAGGGCTTCGGGGCTACACCTTC.

This clone was found once. CDR3 DNA sequence: TGTGCCAGCAGTTACCTAGGACTAGCGGACAACAATGAGCAGTTCTTC. This translates into CASSYLGLADNNEQFF. The J gene is TRBJ2-1, the V gene TRBV6-5; 10 bases fit TRBD2. CDR3 length: 16 amino acids. V trimming: 2 bases; J trimming: 5 bases; junction bases outside the gene matches: 6. The germline V gene encodes CDR1 MNHEY and CDR2 SVGAGI.

This sequence joins TRBV29-1 and TRBJ2-7; D possibly corresponds to TRBD1 (5 bases). CDR1 SQVTM and CDR2 ANQGSEA come from the germline V gene. V was shortened by 4 bases and J by 6 bases, with 28 bases between the two germline ends. CDR3 length: 17 residues. The CDR3 spells CSVAIPQGSGAPTEQYF. CDR3 DNA sequence: TGCAGCGTTGCCATACCTCAGGGATCAGGCGCACCCACCGAGCAGTACTTC.

The rearrangement joins TRBV19 to TRBJ1-1, with TRBD1 identical over 8 bases. Germline CDR1 is LNHDA and CDR2 is SQIVND (reference sequence). This CDR3 region has 11 residues. J gave up 7 bases and V 9 bases, and 4 bases lay outside the gene matches. Here the CDR3 DNA reads TGTGCCAGAACCAGGGGGCTTGAAGCTTTCTTT. Its translation: CARTRGLEAFF.

The rearrangement joins TRBV5-6 to TRBJ2-7; D is possibly TRBD1 (7 bases). This CDR3 has 14 residues. V was pared by 5 bases and J by 2 bases, with 14 bases between. CDR1 SGHDT and CDR2 YYEEEE come from the germline V gene. The CDR3 sequence: CASSVRGATYEQYF. The CDR3 DNA reads as TGTGCCAGCAGTGTCAGGGGGGCGACCTACGAGCAGTACTTC.